The 25 T cell receptor beta chains in this list originate from one sample, sequenced in a study of T cells after yellow fever vaccination. MiXCR was run by TCRdb on the 5' RACE reads, yielding one entry per CDR3 protein. This table holds a few hundred thousand distinct CDR3 sequences, 15% to 20% found once. This material consisted of PBMCs, taken before the yellow fever booster vaccination. These receptors originate from a man aged 18 to 29 who received the YFV17D yellow fever vaccine.

This clonotype was seen only a few times. V usage is TRBV7-9 and J usage is TRBJ1-2; TRBD1 agrees at 7 bases. The CDR3 is 14 amino acids. Germline V lookup: CDR1 SEHNR, CDR2 FQNEAQ (reference sequence). V was clipped by 5 bases and J by 10 bases; unmatched bases: 13. The CDR3, as DNA: TGTGCCAGCAGCCTATCGGACAGGAACCTAATCTACACCTTC. Protein product: CASSLSDRNLIYTF.

In its sample, this clonotype was seen a few times. The chain couples TRBV2 to TRBJ1-6; D not certain. The CDR3 consists of 18 residues. Germline values: CDR1 SNHLY, CDR2 FYNNEI. V gave up 2 bases and J gave up 0 bases, with 14 bases separating them. Here the CDR3 reads CASSEHLVRSSYNSPLHF. The CDR3 DNA reads TGTGCCAGCAGTGAACACCTTGTCAGAAGCTCCTATAATTCACCCCTCCACTTT.

Only a few counts were recorded for this clonotype. The chain joins TRBV20-1 to TRBJ2-1; 8 nucleotides agree with TRBD2. The CDR3 totals 15 residues. With V trimmed by 6 bases and J by 8 bases, 15 bases remained unmatched. From germline, CDR1 is DFQATT and CDR2 SNEGSKA (reference sequence). The CDR3 spells CSAKGIRGGFDEQFF. The CDR3 nucleotides read TGCAGTGCCAAGGGGATCCGGGGGGGCTTCGATGAGCAGTTCTTC.

This chain uses TRBV7-8 with TRBJ2-1; 13 bases agree with TRBD2. Germline V gives CDR1 SGHVS, CDR2 FQNEAQ. The length of the CDR3 is 16 residues. With V trimmed by 5 bases and J by 6 bases, 7 bases remained unmatched. The CDR3 loop is CASSLELAGGFNEQFF. CDR3 DNA sequence: TGTGCCAGCAGCCTCGAACTAGCGGGGGGGTTCAATGAGCAGTTCTTC.

This clonotype was observed a handful of times. V gene TRBV4-1 combines with J gene TRBJ2-1; 7 bases align to TRBD2. This CDR3 has 15 residues. Germline V gene sequence: CDR1 MGHRA, CDR2 YSYEKL. The V gene end was trimmed by 0 bases and the J gene end by 2 bases; junction bases not matched to a gene: 1. The DNA for the CDR3 is TGCGCCAGCAGCCAAGAGGGGGGGACCTACAATGAGCAGTTCTTC. Its translation: CASSQEGGTYNEQFF.

The chain has TRBV12-3 or TRBV12-4 and TRBJ1-1; no firm D call. The V end was cut by 6 bases, the J end by 7 bases, with 12 bases between. This CDR3 has 12 residues. CDR3 region: CASSHLQYEAFF. The CDR3 DNA reads as TGTGCCAGCAGCCATTTACAGTATGAAGCTTTCTTT.

This clonotype has a handful of counts. The rearrangement links TRBV7-2 to TRBJ1-2; D uncertain. V dropped 5 bases and J dropped 5 bases, with 15 bases sitting between them. Germline V gene data show CDR1 as SGHTA and CDR2 as FQGNSA. The CDR3 totals 14 residues. The CDR3 sequence is CASSPAPSRYGYTF. Written as DNA, the CDR3 is TGTGCCAGCAGCCCCGCCCCGAGTAGGTATGGCTACACCTTC.

The chain has TRBV4-2 and TRBJ2-7, with D possibly matching TRBD1 (6 bases). V lost 1 base and J 2 bases, leaving 12 bases between the germline ends. The CDR3 is 15 residues long. Germline-derived CDR1 and CDR2 are LGHNA and YNFKEQ. In DNA, the CDR3 is TGTGCCAGCAGCCAAGCTGGGGGCCCGACCTACGAGCAGTACTTC. Translated: CASSQAGGPTYEQYF.

J is TRBJ1-3 and V is TRBV20-1; 10 nucleotides match TRBD1. The V and J ends lost 5 bases and 4 bases, in that order; junction bases with no gene match: 5. The CDR3 loop spans 14 amino acids. Germline CDR1 reads DFQATT; CDR2 reads SNEGSKA (reference sequence). The CDR3: CSAPDRGFGNTIYF. Written as DNA, the CDR3 is TGCAGTGCTCCGGACAGGGGGTTCGGAAACACCATATATTTT.

This clonotype turned up a few times. The J gene is TRBJ2-7, the V gene TRBV20-1; 8 bases fit TRBD1. Germline-derived CDR1 and CDR2 are DFQATT and SNEGSKA (reference sequence). CDR3 length equals 15 residues. J was trimmed by 5 bases and V by 0 bases; bases with no gene match: 9. Here the CDR3 reads CSARERTGFFDEQYV. CDR3 bases: TGCAGTGCTAGAGAAAGGACAGGGTTTTTCGACGAGCAGTACGTC.

This clonotype was recorded a few times. The chain joins TRBV7-2 to TRBJ1-6; 7 bases agree with TRBD1. Germline CDR1 is SGHTA and CDR2 is FQGNSA. The V and J ends lost 5 bases and 7 bases, in that order; junction bases with no gene match: 5. The CDR3 consists of 14 residues. CDR3 in amino acids: CASSRQGPNSPLHF. The CDR3 DNA sequence: TGTGCCAGCAGCCGACAGGGTCCGAATTCACCCCTCCACTTT.

The rearrangement joins TRBV4-1 to TRBJ1-2, with 8 positions matching TRBD1. After removal of 0 bases from V and 6 bases from J, the junction contained 6 bases not matched to a gene. In germline, CDR1 is MGHRA, CDR2 YSYEKL. CDR3 length: 15 residues. CDR3 sequence (DNA): TGCGCCAGCAGCCAAGACCCGGGACAGGATCATGGCTACACCTTC. It yields the protein CASSQDPGQDHGYTF.

This clonotype has a handful of counts. V usage is TRBV5-1 and J usage is TRBJ2-4, with TRBD1 matching over 7 bases. Trimming at V came to 1 base and at J to 4 bases, leaving 14 bases not matched to a gene. In germline, CDR1 is SGHRS, CDR2 YFSETQ. The CDR3 is 18 residues long. CDR3 sequence (DNA): TGCGCCAGCAGCTTGACCCCCCGGGACAGAGCACTTAAAAACATTCAGTACTTC. Translated, it gives CASSLTPRDRALKNIQYF. Variable domain in full (rest from reference TRBV5-1 and TRBJ2-4): KAGVTQTPRYLIKTRGQQVTLSCSPISGHRSVSWYQQTPGQGLQFLFEYFSETQRNKGNFPGRFSGRQFSNSRSEMNVSTLELGDSALYLCASSLTPRDRALKNIQYFGAGTRLSVL.

This clonotype appeared a few times. The chain couples TRBV12-3 or TRBV12-4 to TRBJ2-7; the match to TRBD1 covers 9 bases. CDR3 length: 14 amino acids. Trimming removed 3 bases from V and 6 bases from J; junction bases left unmatched: 6. The CDR3 loop is CASSLGDRVGEQYF. CDR3 nucleotides: TGTGCCAGCAGTTTGGGGGACAGGGTCGGCGAGCAGTACTTC.

In this sample, this clonotype turned up a few times. The rearrangement links TRBV7-6 to TRBJ2-5; TRBD1 matches at 9 bases. The CDR3 sequence is 15 residues long. The germline CDR1 and CDR2 sequences are SGHVS and FNYEAQ. The junction had 10 bases not matched to a gene; V was cut back by 5 bases and J by 6 bases. CDR3 in amino acids: CASSPPGTGLKTQYF. The CDR3 coding sequence is TGTGCCAGCAGCCCACCCGGGACAGGGTTAAAGACCCAGTACTTC.

This clonotype came up a few times. The chain employs TRBV27 and TRBJ1-2, with D hard to call. This CDR3 comprises 16 residues. The V end lost 3 bases, the J end lost 0 bases, and 14 bases lay between the germline ends. The germline CDR1 and CDR2 sequences are MNHEY and SMNVEV (reference sequence). The DNA of the CDR3 is TGTGCCAGCAGTTTGAGGGCCGGGCAAGCTAACTATGGCTACACCTTC. Translating gives CASSLRAGQANYGYTF.

V usage is TRBV4-1 and J usage is TRBJ2-5; no reliable D call. The CDR3 has 15 residues. Trimming removed 0 bases at V and 4 bases at J, with 12 bases between. Germline values: CDR1 MGHRA, CDR2 YSYEKL. CDR3 residues: CASSQENRIGETQYF. The CDR3, as DNA: TGCGCCAGCAGCCAAGAAAACAGAATAGGAGAGACCCAGTACTTC.

The chain uses TRBV10-3 and TRBJ2-1; perhaps TRBD2 as D (7 bases). V shed 2 bases and J shed 0 bases, with 20 bases lying between them. Germline-derived CDR1 and CDR2 are ENHRY and SYGVKD. The CDR3 is 19 residues long. The CDR3 nucleotides are TGTGCCATCAGTGAGACTGGGGGGGACACGAGGAGCTCCTACAATGAGCAGTTCTTC. Amino acids: CAISETGGDTRSSYNEQFF.

The chain is built from TRBV27 and TRBJ2-1; TRBD1 is a possible D gene (6 bases). Per germline, CDR1 MNHEY and CDR2 SMNVEV (reference sequence). The V end was cut by 4 bases, the J end by 4 bases, with 14 bases between. The CDR3 totals 15 residues. The CDR3 DNA reads TGTGCCAGCAGTTACACAGGGTCCAGGTACAATGAGCAGTTCTTC. Its translation is CASSYTGSRYNEQFF.

Remarks on this clonotype: A read error may account for a junction end that differs from germline. The chain uses TRBV7-7 and TRBJ2-5, with 9 bases matching TRBD2. This CDR3 contains 14 residues. CDR1 and CDR2 from the germline V gene are SSHAT and FNYEAQ (reference sequence). DNA for the CDR3: TGTGCTAGCAGCCCCCTAGCGGGGAGAGAGACCCAGTACTTC. Translation: CASSPLAGRETQYF.

The chain is built from TRBV4-1 and TRBJ1-5; 7 positions agree with TRBD1. From germline, CDR1 is MGHRA and CDR2 YSYEKL. With V trimmed by 1 base and J by 7 bases, 7 bases remained unmatched. The CDR3 consists of 15 residues. CDR3 residues: CASSQGAKGAQPQHF. The CDR3 DNA reads as TGCGCCAGCAGCCAAGGGGCAAAGGGGGCACAGCCCCAGCATTTT.

This clonotype was seen only a few times. The J gene is TRBJ1-2, the V gene TRBV20-1, with a tentative D call TRBD1 (5 bases). V gave up 2 bases and J gave up 3 bases, with 10 bases separating them. Per the germline V gene, CDR1 is DFQATT and CDR2 is SNEGSKA (reference sequence). The CDR3 spans 13 residues. This CDR3 reads CSARLGGDYGYTF. The DNA of the CDR3 is TGCAGTGCTAGACTCGGGGGGGACTATGGCTACACCTTC.

This clonotype has a handful of counts. V and J are TRBV5-6 and TRBJ1-2; the D is unclear. Germline CDR1 is SGHDT and CDR2 is YYEEEE. This CDR3 region has 13 residues. Trimming took off 5 bases at V and 3 bases at J, with 11 bases between the two ends. Here the CDR3 DNA reads TGTGCCAGCAGAGGCCCGTCCCACTATGGCTACACCTTC. This codes for CASRGPSHYGYTF. Looking up the rest from reference TRBV5-6 and TRBJ1-2 gives the full variable domain: DAGVTQSPTHLIKTRGQQVTLRCSPKSGHDTVSWYQQALGQGPQFIFQYYEEEERQRGNFPDRFSGHQFPNYSSELNVNALLLGDSALYLCASRGPSHYGYTFGSGTRLTVV.

This clonotype was detected only a few times. The chain has TRBV6-5 and TRBJ2-1, with D uncertain. CDR3 size: 15 residues. Trimming took off 0 bases at V and 2 bases at J, with 8 bases between the two ends. CDR1 is MNHEY, CDR2 SVGAGI, per germline. CDR3 sequence (DNA): TGTGCCAGCAGTTACTCGGTCGGACCCTACAATGAGCAGTTCTTC. Translated, it gives CASSYSVGPYNEQFF.

The sample holds a few counts of this clonotype. V gene TRBV3-1 combines with J gene TRBJ2-4, with 7 nucleotides matching TRBD1. V was clipped by 1 base and J by 4 bases; unmatched bases: 1. Germline CDR1 reads LGHDT; CDR2 reads YNNKEL (reference sequence). This CDR3 has 14 residues. CDR3 protein: CASSQGDRKNIQYF. CDR3 nucleotides: TGTGCCAGCAGCCAAGGGGACAGAAAAAACATTCAGTACTTC.